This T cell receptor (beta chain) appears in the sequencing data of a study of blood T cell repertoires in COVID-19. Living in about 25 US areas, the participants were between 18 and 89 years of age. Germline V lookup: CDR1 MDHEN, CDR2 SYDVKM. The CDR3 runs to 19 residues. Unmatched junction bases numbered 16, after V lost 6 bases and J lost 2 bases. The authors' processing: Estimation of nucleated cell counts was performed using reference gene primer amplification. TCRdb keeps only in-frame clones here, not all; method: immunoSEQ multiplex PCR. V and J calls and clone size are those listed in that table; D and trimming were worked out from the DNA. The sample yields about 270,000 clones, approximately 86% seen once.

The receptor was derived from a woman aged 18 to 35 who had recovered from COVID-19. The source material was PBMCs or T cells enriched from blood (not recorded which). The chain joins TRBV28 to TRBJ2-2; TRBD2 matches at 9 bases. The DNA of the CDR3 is TGTGCCAGCAGACTAGATTACGGTACGCTAGCGGGAAACACCGGGGAGCTGTTTTTT. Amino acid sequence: CASRLDYGTLAGNTGELFF.